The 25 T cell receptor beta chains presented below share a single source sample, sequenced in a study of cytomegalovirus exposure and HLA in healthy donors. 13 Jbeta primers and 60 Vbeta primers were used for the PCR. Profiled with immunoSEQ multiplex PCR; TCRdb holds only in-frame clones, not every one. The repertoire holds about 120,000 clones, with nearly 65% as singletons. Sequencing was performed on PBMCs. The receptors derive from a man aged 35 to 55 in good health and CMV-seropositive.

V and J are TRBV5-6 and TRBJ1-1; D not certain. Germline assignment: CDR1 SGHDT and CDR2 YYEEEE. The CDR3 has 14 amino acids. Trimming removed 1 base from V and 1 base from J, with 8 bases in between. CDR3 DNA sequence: TGTGCCAGCAGCTTGATCGGAGGGAACACTGAAGCTTTCTTT. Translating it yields CASSLIGGNTEAFF.

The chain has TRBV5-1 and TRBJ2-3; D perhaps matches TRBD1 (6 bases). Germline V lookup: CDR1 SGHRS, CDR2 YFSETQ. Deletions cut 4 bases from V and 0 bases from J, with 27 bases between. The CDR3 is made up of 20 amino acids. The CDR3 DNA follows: TGCGCCAGCAGCGCCTCAGCCTCTAAATACCTCAGGGGTAGCACAGATACGCAGTATTTT. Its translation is CASSASASKYLRGSTDTQYF.

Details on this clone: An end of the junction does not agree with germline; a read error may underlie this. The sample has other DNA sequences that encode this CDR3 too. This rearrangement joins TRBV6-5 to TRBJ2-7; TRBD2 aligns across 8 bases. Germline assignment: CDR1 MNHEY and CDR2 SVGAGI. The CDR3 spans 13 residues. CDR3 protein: CASSSGLAGEQYF. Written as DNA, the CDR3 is TGCGCCAGCAGTTCCGGACTAGCTGGCGAGCAGTACTTC.

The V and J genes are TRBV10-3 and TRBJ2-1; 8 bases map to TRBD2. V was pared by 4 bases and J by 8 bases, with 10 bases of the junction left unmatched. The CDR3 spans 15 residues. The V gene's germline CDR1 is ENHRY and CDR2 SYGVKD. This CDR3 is CAISGISGRSDEQFF. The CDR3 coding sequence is TGTGCCATCAGTGGTATCAGCGGGAGAAGCGATGAGCAGTTCTTC.

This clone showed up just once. CDR3 in amino acids: CASSIQGLIYEQYF. Here the CDR3 DNA reads TGTGCCAGTAGTATACAGGGGTTGATCTACGAGCAGTACTTC. This chain connects TRBV19 to TRBJ2-7, with TRBD1 as a possible D gene (6 bases). Germline CDR1 and CDR2: LNHDA and SQIVND (reference sequence). The ends were cut back, 2 bases at V and 3 bases at J, with 11 bases in the middle. CDR3 length: 14 residues.

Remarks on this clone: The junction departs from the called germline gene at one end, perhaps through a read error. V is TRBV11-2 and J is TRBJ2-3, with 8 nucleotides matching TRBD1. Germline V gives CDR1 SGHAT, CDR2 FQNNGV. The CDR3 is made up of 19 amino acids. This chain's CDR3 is CAGSLENLGPGQVTDTQYF. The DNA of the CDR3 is TGTGCCGGCAGCTTAGAGAATTTGGGGCCGGGACAGGTAACAGATACGCAGTATTTT.

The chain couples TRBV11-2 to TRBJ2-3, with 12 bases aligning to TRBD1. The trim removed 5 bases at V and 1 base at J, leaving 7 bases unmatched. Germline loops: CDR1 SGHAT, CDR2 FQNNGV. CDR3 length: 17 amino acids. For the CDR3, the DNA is TGTGCCAGCAGCCAACCGGGACAGGGGGCCGGCACAGATACGCAGTATTTT. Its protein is CASSQPGQGAGTDTQYF.

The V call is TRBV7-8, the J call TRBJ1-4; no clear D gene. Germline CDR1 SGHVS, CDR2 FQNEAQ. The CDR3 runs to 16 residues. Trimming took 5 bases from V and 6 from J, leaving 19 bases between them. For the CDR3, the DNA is TGTGCCAGCAGCGATGAGGGCCTGGTGAGGGATGAAAAACTGTTTTTT. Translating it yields CASSDEGLVRDEKLFF.

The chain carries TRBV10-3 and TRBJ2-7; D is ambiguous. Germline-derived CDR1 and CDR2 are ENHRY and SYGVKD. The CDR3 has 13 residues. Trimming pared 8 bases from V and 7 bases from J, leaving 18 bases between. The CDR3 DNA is TGTGCCATCCAGGAACGGCTTGAAAGTGAGCAGTACTTC. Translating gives CAIQERLESEQYF.

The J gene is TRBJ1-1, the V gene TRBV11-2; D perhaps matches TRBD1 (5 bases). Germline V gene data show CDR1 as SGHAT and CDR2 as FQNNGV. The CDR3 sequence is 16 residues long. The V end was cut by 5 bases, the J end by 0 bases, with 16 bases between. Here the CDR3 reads CASSRTPRTMNTEAFF. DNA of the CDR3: TGTGCCAGCAGCCGGACACCCCGGACAATGAACACTGAAGCTTTCTTT.

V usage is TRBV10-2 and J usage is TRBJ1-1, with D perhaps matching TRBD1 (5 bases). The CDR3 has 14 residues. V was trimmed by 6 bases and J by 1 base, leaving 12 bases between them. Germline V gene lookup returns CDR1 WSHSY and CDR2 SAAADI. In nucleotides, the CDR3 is TGCGCCAGCAGAGAATCCCAGGGGAACACTGAAGCTTTCTTT. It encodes CASRESQGNTEAFF.

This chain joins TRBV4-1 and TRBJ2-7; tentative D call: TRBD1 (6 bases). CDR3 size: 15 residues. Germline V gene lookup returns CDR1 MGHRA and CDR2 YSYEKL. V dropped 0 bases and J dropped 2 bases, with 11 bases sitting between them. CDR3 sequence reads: CASSQDRTATYEQYF. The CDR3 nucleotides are TGCGCCAGCAGCCAAGATCGGACAGCAACCTACGAGCAGTACTTC.

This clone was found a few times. CDR3 nucleotides: TGCGCCAGCAGCCCCTGGACAGGGAAAGACGAGCAGTACTTC. Translation: CASSPWTGKDEQYF. This chain joins TRBV4-1 and TRBJ2-7; 8 positions match TRBD1. The CDR3 spans 14 residues. The germline V gene has CDR1 MGHRA and CDR2 YSYEKL. The J segment lost 5 bases and the V segment lost 4 bases, leaving 7 bases of the junction unmatched.

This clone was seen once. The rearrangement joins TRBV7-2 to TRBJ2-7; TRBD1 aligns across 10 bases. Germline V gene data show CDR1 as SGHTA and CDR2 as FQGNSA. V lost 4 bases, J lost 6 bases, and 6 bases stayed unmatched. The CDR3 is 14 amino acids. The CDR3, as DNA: TGTGCCAGCAGCTACGGGACAGGGGACGGCGAGCAGTACTTC. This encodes CASSYGTGDGEQYF.

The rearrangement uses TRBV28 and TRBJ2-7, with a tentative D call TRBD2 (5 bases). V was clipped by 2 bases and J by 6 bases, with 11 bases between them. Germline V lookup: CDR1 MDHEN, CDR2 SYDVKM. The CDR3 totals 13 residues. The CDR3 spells CASSLGQRTEQYF. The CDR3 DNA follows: TGTGCCAGCAGTTTAGGGCAGCGGACCGAGCAGTACTTC.

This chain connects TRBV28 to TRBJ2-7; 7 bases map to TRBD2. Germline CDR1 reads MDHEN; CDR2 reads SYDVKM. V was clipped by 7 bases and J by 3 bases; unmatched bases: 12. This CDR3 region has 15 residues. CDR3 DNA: TGTGCCAGCATCTCGGGGGGAGGGGTTATCTACGAGCAGTACTTC. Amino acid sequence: CASISGGGVIYEQYF. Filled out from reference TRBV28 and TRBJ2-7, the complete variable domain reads DVKVTQSSRYLVKRTGEKVFLECVQDMDHENMFWYRQDPGLGLRLIYFSYDVKMKEKGDIPEGYSVSREKKERFSLILESASTNQTSMYLCASISGGGVIYEQYFGPGTRLTVT.

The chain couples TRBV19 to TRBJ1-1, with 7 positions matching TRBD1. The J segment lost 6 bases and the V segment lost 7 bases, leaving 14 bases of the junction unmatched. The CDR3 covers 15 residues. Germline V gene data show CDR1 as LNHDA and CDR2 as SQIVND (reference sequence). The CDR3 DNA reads TGTGCCAGTATTGATGACAGGGTTTTGGGGGCTGAAGCTTTCTTT. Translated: CASIDDRVLGAEAFF.

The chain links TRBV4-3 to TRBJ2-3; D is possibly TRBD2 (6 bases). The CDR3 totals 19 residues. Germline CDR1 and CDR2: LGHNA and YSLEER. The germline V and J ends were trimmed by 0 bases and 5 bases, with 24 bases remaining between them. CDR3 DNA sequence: TGCGCCAGCAGCCAAGATCATCCCCTCGGGGCGGGGAACGTAGATACGCAGTATTTT. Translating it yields CASSQDHPLGAGNVDTQYF.

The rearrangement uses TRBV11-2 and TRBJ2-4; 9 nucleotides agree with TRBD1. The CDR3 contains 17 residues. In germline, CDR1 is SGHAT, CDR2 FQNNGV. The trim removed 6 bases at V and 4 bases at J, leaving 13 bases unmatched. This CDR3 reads CASSPRVGQGTKNIQYF. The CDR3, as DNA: TGTGCCAGCAGTCCAAGGGTGGGACAGGGAACTAAAAACATTCAGTACTTC.

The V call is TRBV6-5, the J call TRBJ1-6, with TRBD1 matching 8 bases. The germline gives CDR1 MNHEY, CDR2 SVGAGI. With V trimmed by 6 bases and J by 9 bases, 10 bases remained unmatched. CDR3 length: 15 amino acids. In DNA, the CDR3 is TGTGCCAGCAGACAAGGACAGGGTTTACGTTCACCCCTCCACTTT. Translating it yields CASRQGQGLRSPLHF.

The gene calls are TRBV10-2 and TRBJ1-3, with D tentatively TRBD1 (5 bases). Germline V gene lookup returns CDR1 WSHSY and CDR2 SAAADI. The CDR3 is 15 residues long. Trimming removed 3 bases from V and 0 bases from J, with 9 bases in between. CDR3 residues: CASSDGQGSGNTIYF. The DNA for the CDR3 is TGCGCCAGCAGTGACGGCCAGGGCTCTGGAAACACCATATATTTT.

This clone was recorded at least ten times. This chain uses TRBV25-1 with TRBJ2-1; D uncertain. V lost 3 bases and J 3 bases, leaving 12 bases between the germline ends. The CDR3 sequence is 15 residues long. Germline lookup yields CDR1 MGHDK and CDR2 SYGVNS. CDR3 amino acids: CASSDKLGNYNEQFF. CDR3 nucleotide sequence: TGTGCCAGCAGTGACAAGCTAGGAAACTACAATGAGCAGTTCTTC.

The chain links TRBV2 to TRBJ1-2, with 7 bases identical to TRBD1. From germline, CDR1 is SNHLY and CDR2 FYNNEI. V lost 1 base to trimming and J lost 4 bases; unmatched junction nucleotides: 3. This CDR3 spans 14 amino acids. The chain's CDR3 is CASSEGGQFYGYTF. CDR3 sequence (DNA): TGTGCCAGCAGTGAAGGGGGACAGTTCTATGGCTACACCTTC.

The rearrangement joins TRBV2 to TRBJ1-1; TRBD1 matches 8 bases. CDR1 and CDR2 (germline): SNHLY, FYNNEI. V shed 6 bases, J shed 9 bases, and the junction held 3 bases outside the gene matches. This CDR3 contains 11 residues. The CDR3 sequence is CASSGDRKAFF. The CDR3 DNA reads TGTGCCAGCAGCGGGGACAGGAAAGCTTTCTTT. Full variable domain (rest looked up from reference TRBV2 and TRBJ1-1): EPEVTQTPSHQVTQMGQEVILRCVPISNHLYFYWYRQILGQKVEFLVSFYNNEISEKSEIFDDQFSVERPDGSNFTLKIRSTKLEDSAMYFCASSGDRKAFFGQGTRLTVV.

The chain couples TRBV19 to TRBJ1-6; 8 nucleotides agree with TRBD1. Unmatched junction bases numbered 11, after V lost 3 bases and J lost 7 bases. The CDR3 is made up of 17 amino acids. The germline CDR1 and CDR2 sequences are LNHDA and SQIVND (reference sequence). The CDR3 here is CASSIVGGQELNSPLHF. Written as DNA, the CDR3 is TGTGCCAGTAGTATCGTTGGGGGACAGGAGTTAAATTCACCCCTCCACTTT. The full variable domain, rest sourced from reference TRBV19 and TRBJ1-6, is DGGITQSPKYLFRKEGQNVTLSCEQNLNHDAMYWYRQDPGQGLRLIYYSQIVNDFQKGDIAEGYSVSREKKESFPLTVTSAQKNPTAFYLCASSIVGGQELNSPLHFGNGTRLTVT.